Below, 24 T cell receptor beta chains from the same sample are listed, as sequenced in a study of shared clonotypes between healthy human individuals. TCRdb keeps only in-frame clones here, not all; method: immunoSEQ multiplex PCR. The data hold millions of clones, with over 85% observed a single time. Sequencing input: naive CD4+ T cells sorted from blood. Specified subset: CD45RA+ positively selected. These receptors originate from a man younger than 35 in good health.

CDR3 DNA sequence: TGTGCCAGCAGCTTAGCTGGCAGCGGGAGGCTCGGGGAGCAGTTCTTC. It is translated as CASSLAGSGRLGEQFF. The chain recombines TRBV7-9 with TRBJ2-1; 9 bases fit TRBD2. The CDR3 covers 16 residues. The V and J ends lost 0 bases and 10 bases, in that order; junction bases with no gene match: 10. Germline CDR1 and CDR2: SEHNR and FQNEAQ (reference sequence).

The rearrangement joins TRBV5-1 to TRBJ2-7, with 9 bases aligning to TRBD1. Trimming at V came to 1 base and at J to 6 bases, leaving 11 bases not matched to a gene. CDR3 length: 16 residues. Germline V gives CDR1 SGHRS, CDR2 YFSETQ. The CDR3 is CASSLRGTGTRGEQYF. For the CDR3, the DNA is TGCGCCAGCAGCTTGCGTGGGACAGGGACTCGCGGCGAGCAGTACTTC. The full variable domain, with the rest looked up from reference TRBV5-1 and TRBJ2-7, is KAGVTQTPRYLIKTRGQQVTLSCSPISGHRSVSWYQQTPGQGLQFLFEYFSETQRNKGNFPGRFSGRQFSNSRSEMNVSTLELGDSALYLCASSLRGTGTRGEQYFGPGTRLTVT.

This clone was counted a single time. The sample has other DNA sequences that encode this CDR3 too. V and J are TRBV5-1 and TRBJ1-5, with D perhaps matching TRBD1 (5 bases). CDR1 SGHRS and CDR2 YFSETQ come from the germline V gene. The CDR3 loop spans 14 amino acids. Trimming removed 0 bases at V and 2 bases at J, with 6 bases between. CDR3 loop: CASSLVGGNQPQHF. For the CDR3, the DNA is TGCGCCAGCAGCTTGGTAGGGGGCAATCAGCCCCAGCATTTT. The variable domain in full, completed from reference TRBV5-1 and TRBJ1-5, reads KAGVTQTPRYLIKTRGQQVTLSCSPISGHRSVSWYQQTPGQGLQFLFEYFSETQRNKGNFPGRFSGRQFSNSRSEMNVSTLELGDSALYLCASSLVGGNQPQHFGDGTRLSIL.

This clone has just one count. The chain joins TRBV7-2 to TRBJ2-7; the D is unclear. The CDR3 covers 14 residues. The germline V and J ends were trimmed by 2 bases and 0 bases, with 8 bases remaining between them. Germline CDR1 and CDR2: SGHTA and FQGNSA. This chain's CDR3 is CASSLQRDSYEQYF. DNA for the CDR3: TGTGCCAGCAGCTTACAACGAGACTCCTACGAGCAGTACTTC.

The chain recombines TRBV11-2 with TRBJ1-6; D not resolved. Germline V gives CDR1 SGHAT, CDR2 FQNNGV. V gave up 0 bases and J gave up 7 bases, with 16 bases separating them. The CDR3 sequence is 17 residues long. The CDR3 bases are TGTGCCAGCAGCTTAGATGATCGGTCGCGACCGAATTCACCCCTCCACTTT. This translates into CASSLDDRSRPNSPLHF.

The chain links TRBV7-2 to TRBJ1-6; D gene ambiguous. The CDR3 totals 15 residues. Germline CDR1 reads SGHTA; CDR2 reads FQGNSA. Between the trimmed V and J ends, which lost 7 bases and 3 bases, there was a span of 13 bases. Here the CDR3 reads CASTAQSGYNSPLHF. The CDR3 DNA sequence: TGTGCCAGCACCGCCCAAAGTGGCTATAATTCACCCCTCCACTTT.

The CDR3 spells CASSTGVVEQYF. CDR3 in DNA: TGCGCCAGCAGCACAGGGGTAGTGGAGCAGTACTTC. The chain couples TRBV5-1 to TRBJ2-7; 7 bases agree with TRBD1. J was trimmed by 7 bases and V by 4 bases; bases with no gene match: 5. Germline V CDR1 and CDR2: SGHRS, YFSETQ. The CDR3 is made up of 12 amino acids.

This clone showed up just once. Other DNA sequences of this sample code for an identical CDR3. The rearrangement uses TRBV5-1 and TRBJ2-1; 8 nucleotides align to TRBD2. The CDR3 spans 12 residues. Germline values: CDR1 SGHRS, CDR2 YFSETQ. The J segment lost 7 bases and the V segment lost 5 bases, leaving 2 bases of the junction unmatched. CDR3 in DNA: TGCGCCAGCAGTTTAGCGGGAAATGAGCAGTTCTTC. Amino acids: CASSLAGNEQFF. Together with reference TRBV5-1 and TRBJ2-1, the CDR3 gives the full variable domain: KAGVTQTPRYLIKTRGQQVTLSCSPISGHRSVSWYQQTPGQGLQFLFEYFSETQRNKGNFPGRFSGRQFSNSRSEMNVSTLELGDSALYLCASSLAGNEQFFGPGTRLTVL.

The rearrangement uses TRBV7-6 and TRBJ2-3, with TRBD2 as a possible D gene (5 bases). Looked up from germline, CDR1 is SGHVS and CDR2 is FNYEAQ. Between the trimmed V and J ends, which lost 2 bases and 0 bases, there was a span of 9 bases. The CDR3 loop spans 15 amino acids. CDR3 protein: CASSLQRTSTDTQYF. The CDR3 nucleotides read TGTGCCAGCAGCTTACAAAGGACTAGCACAGATACGCAGTATTTT.

The rearrangement joins TRBV7-3 to TRBJ2-6; no definite D call. Germline CDR1 is SGHTA and CDR2 is FQGTGA. This CDR3 contains 15 residues. The V end lost 5 bases, the J end lost 4 bases, and 12 bases lay between the germline ends. CDR3 bases: TGTGCCAGCAGCCAGGACCCCGCCGGGGCCAACGTCCTGACTTTC. Translated, it gives CASSQDPAGANVLTF.

The J gene is TRBJ1-2, the V gene TRBV27, with D maybe TRBD1 (5 bases). CDR3 length: 20 residues. Trimming removed 6 bases from V and 3 bases from J, with 32 bases in between. Germline V gene data show CDR1 as MNHEY and CDR2 as SMNVEV (reference sequence). This CDR3 reads CASSRRLGERDLRGDYGYTF. CDR3 coding DNA: TGTGCCAGCAGCCGACGACTCGGGGAACGCGATCTGCGGGGGGACTATGGCTACACCTTC.

The chain carries TRBV6-6 and TRBJ1-3; D possibly corresponds to TRBD1 (5 bases). Trimming pared 5 bases from V and 5 bases from J, leaving 13 bases between. Germline CDR1 reads MNHNY; CDR2 reads SVGAGI (reference sequence). The CDR3 sequence is 14 residues long. CDR3 loop: CASSPPGERNTIYF. The CDR3 nucleotides read TGTGCCAGCAGTCCGCCGGGGGAAAGAAACACCATATATTTT.

The rearrangement uses TRBV7-3 and TRBJ2-5; possibly TRBD2 for D (5 bases). V lost 4 bases and J lost 5, with 11 bases in between. Germline lookup yields CDR1 SGHTA and CDR2 FQGTGA. The CDR3 runs 13 residues. CDR3: CASSYGSGETQYF. CDR3 nucleotides: TGTGCCAGCAGCTATGGGAGCGGTGAGACCCAGTACTTC. The whole variable domain, remainder taken from reference TRBV7-3 and TRBJ2-5, is GAGVSQTPSNKVTEKGKYVELRCDPISGHTALYWYRQSLGQGPEFLIYFQGTGAADDSGLPNDRFFAVRPEGSVSTLKIQRTERGDSAVYLCASSYGSGETQYFGPGTRLLVL.

The chain employs TRBV5-1 and TRBJ2-1; D is undetermined. Trimming cost V 4 bases and J 13 bases, with 12 bases left between them. Germline V lookup: CDR1 SGHRS, CDR2 YFSETQ. The CDR3 is 11 amino acids. The CDR3 sequence: CASSPDSAQFF. CDR3 bases: TGCGCCAGCAGCCCCGACTCCGCACAGTTCTTC.

This chain uses TRBV28 with TRBJ2-7; maybe TRBD2 (6 bases). The V gene lost 7 bases and the J gene lost 7 bases, with 20 bases spanning the gap. Germline V gene sequence: CDR1 MDHEN, CDR2 SYDVKM. The CDR3 totals 14 residues. CDR3 bases: TGTGCCAGCAACCCCACGGGCGGGATCTTGGAGCAGTACTTC. It codes for CASNPTGGILEQYF.

This chain links TRBV2 with TRBJ2-5; D is perhaps TRBD1 (6 bases). CDR1 and CDR2 from the germline V gene are SNHLY and FYNNEI. V lost 5 bases and J lost 2, with 12 bases in between. This CDR3 is built from 14 residues. The CDR3 DNA reads TGTGCCAGCAGTCCATGGACAGTTCAAGAGACCCAGTACTTC. It encodes CASSPWTVQETQYF.

The V gene is TRBV10-3, the J gene TRBJ2-2; 8 bases match TRBD1. The CDR3 covers 14 residues. Trimming removed 7 bases from V and 3 bases from J; junction bases left unmatched: 4. CDR1 is ENHRY, CDR2 SYGVKD, per germline. The CDR3 here is CAITSDRDTGELFF. CDR3 sequence (DNA): TGTGCCATCACTTCGGACAGGGACACCGGGGAGCTGTTTTTT.

The gene calls are TRBV7-2 and TRBJ1-1; D is undetermined. The CDR3 totals 15 residues. The germline V and J ends were trimmed by 0 bases and 5 bases, with 13 bases remaining between them. From germline, CDR1 is SGHTA and CDR2 FQGNSA. The CDR3 is CASSLAGRVGTEAFF. The CDR3 nucleotides are TGTGCCAGCAGCTTAGCGGGCCGGGTGGGGACTGAAGCTTTCTTT.

This chain connects TRBV5-6 to TRBJ1-2; TRBD1 is a possible D gene (6 bases). V was cut by 4 bases and J by 8 bases, with 18 bases left in between. The CDR3 consists of 14 residues. Germline-derived CDR1 and CDR2 are SGHDT and YYEEEE. In DNA, the CDR3 is TGTGCCAGCAGCCCAACGGGGGGCTCAGGAGGCTACACCTTC. This translates into CASSPTGGSGGYTF.

This rearrangement joins TRBV6-1 to TRBJ1-4, with D maybe TRBD1 (5 bases). CDR1 and CDR2 (germline): MNHNS, SASEGT. The CDR3 totals 11 residues. The ends were cut back, 6 bases at V and 12 bases at J, with 11 bases in the middle. CDR3 sequence: CASSRDFELFF. CDR3 DNA sequence: TGTGCCAGCAGCCGGGACTTTGAACTGTTTTTT.

This clone showed up just a few times. At the DNA level, this CDR3 is encoded by other sequences in the same sample as well. The chain carries TRBV5-1 and TRBJ2-7; unclear D gene. The CDR3 is 11 amino acids. Germline CDR1 and CDR2: SGHRS and YFSETQ. The V end lost 0 bases, the J end lost 5 bases, and 3 bases lay between the germline ends. CDR3 amino acids: CASSLGHEQYF. CDR3 nucleotide sequence: TGCGCCAGCAGCTTGGGACACGAGCAGTACTTC. Full variable domain (missing parts from reference TRBV5-1 and TRBJ2-7): KAGVTQTPRYLIKTRGQQVTLSCSPISGHRSVSWYQQTPGQGLQFLFEYFSETQRNKGNFPGRFSGRQFSNSRSEMNVSTLELGDSALYLCASSLGHEQYFGPGTRLTVT.

This clone was seen a single time. V and J are TRBV5-1 and TRBJ1-2; TRBD1 aligns across 10 bases. The CDR3 covers 16 residues. Unmatched junction bases numbered 10, after V lost 6 bases and J lost 2 bases. Germline values: CDR1 SGHRS, CDR2 YFSETQ. The CDR3 DNA reads as TGCGCCAGCATGGCCGGGACAGGGGATAAGAACTATGGCTACACCTTC. Protein product: CASMAGTGDKNYGYTF. Full variable domain (missing parts from reference TRBV5-1 and TRBJ1-2): KAGVTQTPRYLIKTRGQQVTLSCSPISGHRSVSWYQQTPGQGLQFLFEYFSETQRNKGNFPGRFSGRQFSNSRSEMNVSTLELGDSALYLCASMAGTGDKNYGYTFGSGTRLTVV.

About this clone: This same CDR3 is encoded by further DNA sequences in the sample. For the CDR3, the DNA is TGTGCCAGCAGCCTCCTAGCGGCGACATACGAGCAGTACTTC. Translation gives CASSLLAATYEQYF. This chain connects TRBV7-2 to TRBJ2-7; 7 positions match TRBD2. Trimming took 5 bases from V and 4 from J; bases not matched to a gene: 8. Germline lookup yields CDR1 SGHTA and CDR2 FQGNSA. CDR3 size: 14 residues.

This chain joins TRBV30 and TRBJ2-5, with 12 bases lining up with TRBD2. CDR3 length equals 14 residues. Looked up from germline, CDR1 is GTSNPN and CDR2 is SVGIG (reference sequence). Trimming at V came to 7 bases and at J to 3 bases, leaving 6 bases not matched to a gene. CDR3 sequence reads: CAFTRTSGEETQYF. In nucleotides, the CDR3 is TGTGCCTTTACCCGGACTAGCGGGGAAGAGACCCAGTACTTC.